This T cell receptor beta chain was observed in a study of T cell responses to AZD1222 COVID-19 vaccine. Repertoires were generated with immunoSEQ multiplex PCR, while TCRdb's copy carries only in-frame clones and drops some. The table lists about 110,000 clones, about 94% of them singletons. In regard to this clone: What it binds is unknown.

Deletions cut 8 bases from V and 0 bases from J, with 11 bases between. Germline loops: CDR1 SNHLY, CDR2 FYNNEI. CDR3 length: 14 residues. Study conclusions and caveats: Reports say nearly half of spike-specific TCRs go after unmutated variant regions. Only a handful of AZD1222 recipients were seropositive at baseline. Spike-specific TCR breadth and depth rose after two AZD1222 doses. CD4 TCRs linked to vaccination spanned spike, dominating at 160-218 and 743-854.

The TCR sequence derives from an adult who received the AZD1222 COVID-19 vaccine. The chain combines TRBV2 with TRBJ1-5; D is possibly TRBD1 (5 bases). Sample: peripheral blood, taken 28 days after the second AZD1222 dose. The CDR3 DNA is TGTGCCAGCGGGGACGGGTATAGCAATCAGCCCCAGCATTTT. Encoded protein: CASGDGYSNQPQHF.